These 18 T cell receptor beta chains were all obtained from the same sample, sequenced in a study of blood T cells in healthy people across ages. For the second PCR, which ran for about 7 to 12 cycles, a sample-barcoded 5' primer and a J-beta primer mix were used. TCRdb analysed the 5' RACE reads with MiXCR anew, one entry per CDR3 protein. The table records roughly 550,000 distinct CDR3 sequences, approximately 25% of them present only once. This same sample was also taken into another study, of T cells of mothers and their children.

Sequencing input: blood. These receptors were obtained from a boy aged 5-17 years in good health.

This clonotype was detected only a few times. The rearrangement uses TRBV4-1 and TRBJ2-4; no clear D. Trimming pared 0 bases from V and 8 bases from J, leaving 11 bases between. Germline CDR1 reads MGHRA; CDR2 reads YSYEKL. The CDR3 sequence is 14 residues long. The CDR3, as DNA: TGCGCCAGCAGCCAAGATTTCCAGAATGACATTCAGTACTTC. Translating it yields CASSQDFQNDIQYF.

Turning to this clonotype: Because the CDR3 is missing its conserved closing phenylalanine or tryptophan, this is likely a read error. The rearrangement joins TRBV4-3 to TRBJ2-1; D uncertain. Trimming shortened V by 0 bases and J by 6 bases, and 9 bases separated the two germline ends. The CDR3 sequence is 14 residues long. Germline CDR1 is LGHNA and CDR2 is YSLEER. The CDR3 spells CASSQDRLINEQFL. CDR3 DNA: TGCGCCAGCAGCCAAGATCGACTCATCAATGAGCAGTTCCTC.

In its sample, this clonotype was seen once. The rearrangement joins TRBV13 to TRBJ2-1; D not certain. Between the trimmed V and J ends, which lost 5 bases and 2 bases, there was a span of 13 bases. This CDR3 has 15 amino acids. Per germline, CDR1 PRHDT and CDR2 FYEKMQ (reference sequence). DNA for the CDR3: TGTGCCAGCAGCGACCGAGACACCACCTACAATGAGCAGTTCTTC. Translated: CASSDRDTTYNEQFF. The entire variable domain, with the rest obtained from reference TRBV13 and TRBJ2-1, is as follows: AAGVIQSPRHLIKEKRETATLKCYPIPRHDTVYWYQQGPGQDPQFLISFYEKMQSDKGSIPDRFSAQQFSDYHSELNMSSLELGDSALYFCASSDRDTTYNEQFFGPGTRLTVL.

Only a few counts were recorded for this clonotype. This chain links TRBV15 with TRBJ1-1; D gene uncertain. This CDR3 is built from 14 residues. In germline, CDR1 is LNHNV, CDR2 YYDKDF (reference sequence). The V end lost 1 base, the J end lost 5 bases, and 11 bases lay between the germline ends. In DNA, the CDR3 is TGTGCCACCAGCAGAGCGGGGTTTAATACTGAAGCTTTCTTT. Protein: CATSRAGFNTEAFF.

As concerns this clonotype: Possible read error: a much larger clone is one base away. The chain is built from TRBV10-3 and TRBJ2-1; either TRBD1 or TRBD2 may supply D (6 bases each). With 4 bases removed from V and 5 bases from J, the gap between germline ends came to 24 bases. The CDR3 contains 18 residues. The germline gives CDR1 ENHRY, CDR2 SYGVKD. The CDR3 nucleotides are TGTGCCATCAGTGCCATACCCCGGGAGTCAGGGGTTCACAATGAGCAGTTCTTC. Translated, it gives CAISAIPRESGVHNEQFF.

This clonotype was seen a few times. The V gene is TRBV7-8, the J gene TRBJ2-5; D ambiguous. V lost 1 base to trimming and J lost 5 bases, with 11 bases between them. This CDR3 has 14 amino acids. Per germline, CDR1 SGHVS and CDR2 FQNEAQ. In DNA, the CDR3 is TGTGCCAGCAGCTTAGTTTGGTCGAGGGAGACCCAGTACTTC. It translates to CASSLVWSRETQYF.

The chain couples TRBV10-3 to TRBJ2-5; 8 bases are a match to TRBD2. The V and J ends lost 6 bases and 1 base, in that order; junction bases with no gene match: 7. In germline, CDR1 is ENHRY, CDR2 SYGVKD. This CDR3 has 15 residues. CDR3 in DNA: TGTGCCATCAGCGACAAGAGCGGGAGCCAAGAGACCCAGTACTTC. Its translation is CAISDKSGSQETQYF.

The gene calls are TRBV7-2 and TRBJ1-2, with a possible D match to TRBD1 (5 bases). V lost 2 bases and J lost 4, with 8 bases in between. The germline gives CDR1 SGHTA, CDR2 FQGNSA. CDR3 length equals 13 residues. The CDR3 here is CASSLLGTYGYTF. The CDR3 DNA reads TGTGCCAGCAGCTTATTAGGGACCTATGGCTACACCTTC.

This clonotype appeared many times. V and J are TRBV29-1 and TRBJ1-2; TRBD1 might be the D (5 bases). Trimming shortened V by 1 base and J by 8 bases, and 17 bases separated the two germline ends. Germline-derived CDR1 and CDR2 are SQVTM and ANQGSEA. The CDR3 sequence is 14 residues long. CDR3 sequence (DNA): TGCAGCGTTGAAGGACGAGGTCAGGGTAGCGGCTACACCTTC. This codes for CSVEGRGQGSGYTF.

The chain employs TRBV6-5 and TRBJ1-2; 11 bases match TRBD1. V was pared by 5 bases and J by 2 bases, with 10 bases of the junction left unmatched. CDR1 and CDR2 from the germline V gene are MNHEY and SVGAGI. The CDR3 has 17 amino acids. For the CDR3, the DNA is TGTGCCAGCAGTCAGGACAGGGGGCTAAGGAGGAACTATGGCTACACCTTC. As protein: CASSQDRGLRRNYGYTF.

The rearrangement uses TRBV7-2 and TRBJ2-5, with TRBD2 matching over 9 bases. V gave up 11 bases and J gave up 4 bases; unmatched junction bases: 8. The CDR3 is 13 amino acids. Germline V CDR1 and CDR2: SGHTA, FQGNSA. The CDR3 region has the DNA TGTGCCTGCACGCTAGCGGGGCCAGAGACCCAGTACTTC. It is translated as CACTLAGPETQYF.

This clonotype occurred a few times. This chain joins TRBV9 and TRBJ2-3; the match to TRBD2 covers 9 bases. This CDR3 is 16 amino acids long. The V gene's germline CDR1 is SGDLS and CDR2 YYNGEE. V shed 4 bases and J 7 bases; nucleotides not matched to a gene: 13. The CDR3 DNA reads TGTGCCAGCAGCACAGCGGGAGGTATACCACAAAATACGCAGTATTTT. It is translated as CASSTAGGIPQNTQYF.

Only a few counts were recorded for this clonotype. The gene calls are TRBV20-1 and TRBJ1-4; D remains ambiguous. CDR1 and CDR2 from the germline V gene are DFQATT and SNEGSKA (reference sequence). The CDR3 is 14 residues long. V was shortened by 0 bases and J by 8 bases, with 13 bases between the two germline ends. The CDR3 DNA follows: TGCAGTGCTAGAGATCCGGGTCACAACGAAAAACTGTTTTTT. It specifies CSARDPGHNEKLFF.

The rearrangement joins TRBV27 to TRBJ2-7, with TRBD1 identical over 8 bases. Germline lookup yields CDR1 MNHEY and CDR2 SMNVEV (reference sequence). There are 14 residues in the CDR3. The ends lost 5 bases at V and 5 bases at J; junction bases unmatched: 8. As DNA, the CDR3 is TGTGCCAGCAGTCCCTACGACAGGGGTGACGAGCAGTACTTC. This sequence encodes CASSPYDRGDEQYF.

This clonotype has a handful of counts. This sequence joins TRBV3-1 and TRBJ2-5; D may be TRBD1 (6 bases). Germline loops: CDR1 LGHDT, CDR2 YNNKEL (reference sequence). V lost 7 bases and J 3 bases, leaving 12 bases between the germline ends. CDR3 length equals 13 residues. In DNA form, the CDR3 reads TGTGCCAGCACACCAGGGGATGAAGAGACCCAGTACTTC. Translated, it gives CASTPGDEETQYF.

Only a few counts were recorded for this clonotype. The chain links TRBV27 to TRBJ2-5; D may be TRBD2 (5 bases). The J call may be in error: the DNA end matches TRBJ2-1 better. CDR1 MNHEY and CDR2 SMNVEV come from the germline V gene (reference sequence). The CDR3 loop spans 15 amino acids. In nucleotides, the CDR3 is TGTGCCAGCAGTTTCGTGGGAGTGGAAGGGAATGAGCAGTTCTTC. It encodes CASSFVGVEGNEQFF.

V gene TRBV28 combines with J gene TRBJ2-4; TRBD2 matches 11 bases. There are 18 residues in the CDR3. With V trimmed by 1 base and J by 6 bases, 11 bases remained unmatched. CDR1 is MDHEN, CDR2 SYDVKM, per germline. The chain's CDR3 is CASSLSVAGGPVANIQYF. CDR3 coding DNA: TGTGCCAGCAGTTTATCGGTAGCGGGAGGGCCAGTGGCAAACATTCAGTACTTC.

This chain uses TRBV28 with TRBJ2-2; 10 bases are a match to TRBD1. Germline assignment: CDR1 MDHEN and CDR2 SYDVKM. J lost 10 bases, V lost 6 bases, and 14 bases had no gene match. The CDR3 contains 16 residues. In DNA form, the CDR3 reads TGTGCCAGCAGGCATCCGGGACAGGGGCCTCAGAAGGAGCTGTTTTTT. This translates into CASRHPGQGPQKELFF.